This T cell receptor (beta chain) was found in a study of blood T cell repertoires in COVID-19. About the research overall: Researchers got acute and convalescent COVID-19 samples from the United States, Italy and Spain. Nucleic acid was either cDNA or gDNA, and it came from T cells, B-cell-depleted T cells, or PBMCs.

Authors' analysis steps: Reference gene primer amplification in the assay estimated nucleated cell counts. Sequencing was performed with immunoSEQ multiplex PCR; in TCRdb, only in-frame clones are kept and a portion is missing. Clone size and V and J calls were adopted from that table, with D and trimming inferred from the DNA. Among 150,000 to 200,000 clones, 65% to 90% were seen once, and the ten largest hold approximately 8%. This CDR3 region has 17 residues. Germline CDR1 and CDR2: LGHDT and YNNKEL (reference sequence). V lost 4 bases and J lost 0, with 16 bases in between. This clonotype was obtained from a man between 60 and 75 years old with acute or convalescent COVID-19. V is TRBV3-1 (or the pseudogene TRBV3-2) and J is TRBJ1-5; weak D call: TRBD1 (6 bases). The sample was peripheral blood. The chain's CDR3 is CASSRGQGPYSNQPQHF. The DNA of the CDR3 is TGTGCCAGCAGCCGGGGACAAGGCCCCTATAGCAATCAGCCCCAGCATTTT.